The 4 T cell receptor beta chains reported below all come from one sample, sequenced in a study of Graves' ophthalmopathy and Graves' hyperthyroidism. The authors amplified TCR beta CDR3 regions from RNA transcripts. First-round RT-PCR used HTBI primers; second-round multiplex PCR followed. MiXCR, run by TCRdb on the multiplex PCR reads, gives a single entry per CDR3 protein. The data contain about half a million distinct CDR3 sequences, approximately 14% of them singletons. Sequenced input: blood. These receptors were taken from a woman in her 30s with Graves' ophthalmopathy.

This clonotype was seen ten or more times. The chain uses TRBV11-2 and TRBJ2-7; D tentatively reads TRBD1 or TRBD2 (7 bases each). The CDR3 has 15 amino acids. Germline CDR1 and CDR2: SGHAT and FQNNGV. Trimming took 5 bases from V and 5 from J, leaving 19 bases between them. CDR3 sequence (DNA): TGTGCCAGCAGCCTCGAGACAGGGAGGGCCAACGAGCAGTACTTC. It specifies CASSLETGRANEQYF.

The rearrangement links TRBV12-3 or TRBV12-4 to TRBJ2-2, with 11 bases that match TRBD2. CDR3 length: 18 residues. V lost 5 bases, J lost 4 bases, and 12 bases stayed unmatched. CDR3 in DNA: TGTGCCAGCAGTCAAACCCCCGGGACTAGCGGACGCACCGGGGAGCTGTTTTTT. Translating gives CASSQTPGTSGRTGELFF.

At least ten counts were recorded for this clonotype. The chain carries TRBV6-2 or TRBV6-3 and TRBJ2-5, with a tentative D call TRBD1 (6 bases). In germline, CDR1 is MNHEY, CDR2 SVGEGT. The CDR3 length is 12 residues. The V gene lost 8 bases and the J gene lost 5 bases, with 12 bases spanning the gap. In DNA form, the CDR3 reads TGTGCCAGCGGGGACACCGGGGAGACCCAGTACTTC. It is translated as CASGDTGETQYF.

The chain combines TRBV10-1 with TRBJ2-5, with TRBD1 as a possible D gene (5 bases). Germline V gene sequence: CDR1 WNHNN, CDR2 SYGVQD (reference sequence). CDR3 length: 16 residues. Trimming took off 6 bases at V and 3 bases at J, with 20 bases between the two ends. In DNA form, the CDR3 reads TGCGCCAGCAGCGCCGGCAGGGTCCGAGGTGAAGAGACCCAGTACTTC. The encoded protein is CASSAGRVRGEETQYF.